A single TCR beta chain is shown here with its context. In the original analysis: Reference gene primer amplification yielded estimated nucleated cell counts. The table came from immunoSEQ multiplex PCR; TCRdb's copy has only in-frame clones and leaves some out. D and trimming come from the DNA, and the V and J calls and clone size come from that table. This sample has some 200,000 clones, with around 86% found just once. The J segment lost 2 bases and the V segment lost 1 base, leaving 1 base of the junction unmatched. The germline V gene has CDR1 LGHNA and CDR2 YNFKEQ. CDR3 length equals 15 residues. These data come from a study of blood T cell repertoires in COVID-19. Whole-study context: Acute-phase and convalescent COVID-19 samples originated in the United States, Italy and Spain. PBMCs, B-cell-depleted T cells, or T cells were the source of the cDNA or gDNA that made up the material.

This TCR was sampled from a man older than 75 with acute or convalescent COVID-19. Sequenced: peripheral blood. The chain couples TRBV4-2 to TRBJ2-1, with TRBD2 matching 8 bases. CDR3 protein: CASSQGSGAYNEQFF. CDR3 sequence (DNA): TGTGCCAGCAGCCAAGGTAGCGGGGCCTACAATGAGCAGTTCTTC.